This T cell receptor (beta chain) was identified in a study of T cell repertoires in cytomegalovirus infection. Overall study results and limits: Pooled public TCR beta family frequency picked out CMV carriers with the relevant HLA.

Points on this clonotype: No antigen is known for it. Because the CDR3 is missing its conserved closing phenylalanine or tryptophan, this is likely a read error.

TCRdb reprocessed the reads with MiXCR, giving one entry per CDR3 protein. The sample yields roughly 760,000 distinct CDR3 sequences, 35% seen once. The germline CDR1 and CDR2 sequences are SGHVS and FQNEAQ. The CDR3 covers 15 residues. The J segment lost 5 bases and the V segment lost 3 bases, leaving 7 bases of the junction unmatched. The chain has TRBV7-8 and TRBJ2-1; 7 positions match TRBD2. The sample consisted of PBMCs. This receptor was obtained from a human donor in good health (CMV status not recorded). Some clones in this sample may be carry-over from other donors' samples. This CDR3 is CASSLGSAGNNEQFI. CDR3 nucleotide sequence: TGTGCCAGCAGCTTGGGATCAGCGGGGAACAATGAGCAGTTCATC.